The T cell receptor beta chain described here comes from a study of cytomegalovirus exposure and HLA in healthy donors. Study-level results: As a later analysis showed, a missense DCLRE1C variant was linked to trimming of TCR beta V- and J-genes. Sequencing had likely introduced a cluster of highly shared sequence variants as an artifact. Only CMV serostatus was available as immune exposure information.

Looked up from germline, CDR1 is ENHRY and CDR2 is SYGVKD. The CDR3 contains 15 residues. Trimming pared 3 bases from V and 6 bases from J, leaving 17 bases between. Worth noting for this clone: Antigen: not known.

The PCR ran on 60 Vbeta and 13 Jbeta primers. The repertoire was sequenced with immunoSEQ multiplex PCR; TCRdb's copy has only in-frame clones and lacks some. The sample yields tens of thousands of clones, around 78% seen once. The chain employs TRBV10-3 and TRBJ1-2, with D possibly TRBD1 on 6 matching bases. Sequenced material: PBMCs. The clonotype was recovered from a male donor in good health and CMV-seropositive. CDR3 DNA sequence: TGTGCCATCAGTGACGCGGGGGCTTGGCTAAATGGCTACACCTTC. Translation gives CAISDAGAWLNGYTF.